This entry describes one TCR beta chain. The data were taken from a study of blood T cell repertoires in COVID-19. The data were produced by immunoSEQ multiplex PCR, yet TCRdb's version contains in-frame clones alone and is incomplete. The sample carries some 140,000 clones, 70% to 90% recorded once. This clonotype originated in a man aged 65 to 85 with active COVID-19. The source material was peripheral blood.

Here the CDR3 reads CASSPRSGDTQYF. In DNA form, the CDR3 reads TGTGCCAGCAGCCCCCGGAGCGGGGATACGCAGTATTTT. The chain links TRBV13 to TRBJ2-3; D perhaps matches TRBD2 (6 bases). Germline CDR1 PRHDT, CDR2 FYEKMQ (reference sequence). The germline V and J ends were trimmed by 5 bases and 6 bases, with 12 bases remaining between them. The CDR3 extends over 13 amino acids.